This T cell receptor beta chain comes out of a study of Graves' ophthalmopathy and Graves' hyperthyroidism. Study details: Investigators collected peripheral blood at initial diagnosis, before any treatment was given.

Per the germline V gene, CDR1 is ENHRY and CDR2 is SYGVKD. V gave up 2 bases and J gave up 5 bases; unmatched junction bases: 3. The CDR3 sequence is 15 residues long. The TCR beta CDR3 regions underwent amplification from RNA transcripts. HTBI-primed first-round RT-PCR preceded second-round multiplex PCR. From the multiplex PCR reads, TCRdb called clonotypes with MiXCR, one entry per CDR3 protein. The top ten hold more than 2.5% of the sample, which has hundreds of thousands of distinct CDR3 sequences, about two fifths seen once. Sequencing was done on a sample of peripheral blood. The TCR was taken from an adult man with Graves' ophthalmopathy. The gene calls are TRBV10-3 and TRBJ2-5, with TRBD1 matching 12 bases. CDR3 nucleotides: TGTGCCATCAGTGAGACGGGACAGGGGGCTGAGACCCAGTACTTC. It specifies CAISETGQGAETQYF.